A single sample is the source of the 29 T cell receptor beta chains below, sequenced in a study of T cell responses to AZD1222 COVID-19 vaccine. TCRdb's copy holds only in-frame clones and misses some; the assay was immunoSEQ multiplex PCR. The table includes 110,000 to 150,000 clones, roughly nine tenths detected once. Sequenced material: peripheral blood, taken on day 0 of AZD1222 vaccination. These receptors were collected from an adult in good health.

The genes are TRBV5-6 and TRBJ1-6, with D maybe TRBD1 (6 bases). The length of the CDR3 is 16 residues. Germline-derived CDR1 and CDR2 are SGHDT and YYEEEE. The V gene lost 4 bases and the J gene lost 5 bases, with 16 bases spanning the gap. The CDR3 coding sequence is TGTGCCAGCAGCGATCATAGGGGGGCCGATAATTCACCCCTCCACTTT. Its translation is CASSDHRGADNSPLHF.

V usage is TRBV6-4 and J usage is TRBJ1-2; tentative D call: TRBD1 (6 bases). CDR3 length equals 17 residues. Germline CDR1 MRHNA, CDR2 SNTAGT. V lost 3 bases and J 4 bases, leaving 21 bases between the germline ends. CDR3 sequence (DNA): TGTGCCAGCAGTGATCGGGACGAGGGACACGGACTCTATGGCTACACCTTC. It specifies CASSDRDEGHGLYGYTF.

The V call is TRBV29-1, the J call TRBJ1-3, with D unresolved. Germline V gives CDR1 SQVTM, CDR2 ANQGSEA. Deletions cut 0 bases from V and 4 bases from J, with 7 bases between. CDR3 size: 13 residues. The CDR3: CSVEDRTGNTIYF. The CDR3 DNA is TGCAGCGTTGAAGATAGGACGGGAAACACCATATATTTT.

DNA of the CDR3: TGTGCCAGCAGTTTAGGGTTGAATTCACCCCTCCACTTT. It translates to CASSLGLNSPLHF. This chain joins TRBV27 and TRBJ1-6; D is uncertain. Trimming cost V 2 bases and J 7 bases, with 6 bases left between them. The CDR3 length is 13 residues. The germline V gene encodes CDR1 MNHEY and CDR2 SMNVEV (reference sequence).

The gene calls are TRBV6-1 and TRBJ2-3, with TRBD1 matching over 8 bases. CDR1 and CDR2 (germline): MNHNS, SASEGT. The CDR3 sequence is 15 residues long. V lost 3 bases, J lost 10 bases, and 12 bases stayed unmatched. CDR3 residues: CASSEAGTGAFAQYF. The CDR3 DNA sequence: TGTGCCAGCAGTGAGGCCGGGACAGGCGCCTTTGCGCAGTATTTT.

The rearrangement joins TRBV6-1 to TRBJ1-1; D perhaps matches TRBD1 (5 bases). The germline gives CDR1 MNHNS, CDR2 SASEGT. Trimming shortened V by 2 bases and J by 4 bases, and 14 bases separated the two germline ends. The CDR3 runs to 15 residues. This CDR3 is CASSESPGSGTEAFF. The CDR3 DNA is TGTGCCAGCAGTGAATCTCCAGGGTCGGGCACTGAAGCTTTCTTT.

The chain links TRBV5-1 to TRBJ2-2; possible D gene TRBD1, 5 bases. Trimming cost V 5 bases and J 6 bases, with 17 bases left between them. This CDR3 comprises 15 residues. Germline CDR1 is SGHRS and CDR2 is YFSETQ. DNA for the CDR3: TGCGCCAGCAGGACAGCAGGGATGCTTCCCGGGGAGCTGTTTTTT. It yields the protein CASRTAGMLPGELFF.

The chain couples TRBV11-2 to TRBJ1-2; TRBD1 might be the D (5 bases). The V gene's germline CDR1 is SGHAT and CDR2 FQNNGV. Between the trimmed V and J ends, which lost 2 bases and 7 bases, there was a span of 17 bases. The CDR3 is 15 residues long. CDR3 sequence reads: CASSLSMGVSAGYTF. Written as DNA, the CDR3 is TGTGCCAGCAGCTTAAGTATGGGGGTATCGGCTGGCTACACCTTC.

The V and J genes are TRBV4-1 and TRBJ1-1; D possibly corresponds to TRBD1 (6 bases). The CDR3 runs to 13 residues. The germline V and J ends were trimmed by 4 bases and 6 bases, with 12 bases remaining between them. Germline V gives CDR1 MGHRA, CDR2 YSYEKL. The CDR3 DNA reads as TGCGCCAGCAGCCTCGGACAGCACGCTGAAGCTTTCTTT. This codes for CASSLGQHAEAFF.

In this sample, this clone turned up once. Other DNA sequences from this sample encode an identical CDR3 as well. The CDR3 sequence: CASSLGGEQYF. Here the CDR3 DNA reads TGTGCCAGCAGTCTCGGGGGCGAGCAGTACTTC. V and J are TRBV12-3 or TRBV12-4 and TRBJ2-7, with D maybe TRBD2 (6 bases). CDR3 length: 11 residues. Trimming took off 5 bases at V and 6 bases at J, with 8 bases between the two ends.

J is TRBJ2-7 and V is TRBV12-3 or TRBV12-4; D is possibly TRBD1 (5 bases). This CDR3 comprises 11 residues. V lost 5 bases and J 6 bases, leaving 8 bases between the germline ends. As DNA, the CDR3 is TGTGCCAGCAGTGGGGCCGTCGAGCAGTACTTC. It is translated as CASSGAVEQYF.

The genes are TRBV10-3 and TRBJ2-1; D possibly corresponds to TRBD1 (6 bases). V was pared by 6 bases and J by 5 bases, with 23 bases between. Germline V lookup: CDR1 ENHRY, CDR2 SYGVKD. The CDR3 extends over 17 amino acids. CDR3 bases: TGTGCCATCAGAAAAGGGGGTAGCGCCAAACCCAACAATGAGCAGTTCTTC. It encodes CAIRKGGSAKPNNEQFF.

The chain employs TRBV6-5 and TRBJ1-2; D is possibly TRBD1 (5 bases). With 10 bases removed from V and 4 bases from J, the gap between germline ends came to 10 bases. The CDR3 extends over 11 amino acids. Germline CDR1 and CDR2: MNHEY and SVGAGI. CDR3 bases: TGTGCCATCGACAGCCTCTATGGCTACACCTTC. Protein product: CAIDSLYGYTF.

The rearrangement uses TRBV21-1 and TRBJ1-3; TRBD1 is the table's D call and was not checked against the DNA. TRBV21-1 is a known pseudogene. CDR3 size: 15 residues. CDR3 DNA sequence: TGTGCCAGCAGCAAAGCGCCACAATCTGGAAACACCATATATTTT. This gives the protein CASSKAPQSGNTIYF.

The rearrangement links TRBV6-5 to TRBJ2-7; 9 bases line up with TRBD1. The germline V gene encodes CDR1 MNHEY and CDR2 SVGAGI. Trimming took 7 bases from V and 1 from J; bases not matched to a gene: 5. CDR3 size: 14 residues. The CDR3, as DNA: TGTGCCAGCACTACGGACAGGGGATCCTACGAGCAGTACTTC. It is translated as CASTTDRGSYEQYF.

The chain combines TRBV6-5 with TRBJ1-6, with D possibly matching TRBD1 (5 bases). V lost 2 bases and J lost 7, with 9 bases in between. The CDR3 has 14 amino acids. Per the germline V gene, CDR1 is MNHEY and CDR2 is SVGAGI. In nucleotides, the CDR3 is TGTGCCAGCAGTTACCAGGGTGAAAATTCACCCCTCCACTTT. Its protein product is CASSYQGENSPLHF.

The rearrangement joins TRBV30 to TRBJ2-2; the D gene could be TRBD1 or TRBD2 (5 bases each). This CDR3 has 16 residues. The V gene's germline CDR1 is GTSNPN and CDR2 SVGIG (reference sequence). V dropped 3 bases and J dropped 2 bases, with 16 bases sitting between them. As DNA, the CDR3 is TGTGCCTGGAGCCCCGGGGCAGCCATAAACACCGGGGAGCTGTTTTTT. Translating it yields CAWSPGAAINTGELFF.

The chain is built from TRBV25-1 and TRBJ2-2; D is possibly TRBD1 (6 bases). Trimming left V 10 bases short and J 4 bases short, with 16 bases between. CDR1 is MGHDK, CDR2 SYGVNS, per germline. This CDR3 is 14 amino acids long. This chain's CDR3 is CATQNQGLTGELFF. CDR3 nucleotide sequence: TGTGCCACCCAAAACCAGGGGCTCACCGGGGAGCTGTTTTTT. Combining the CDR3 with reference TRBV25-1 and TRBJ2-2 gives the whole variable domain EADIYQTPRYLVIGTGKKITLECSQTMGHDKMYWYQQDPGMELHLIHYSYGVNSTEKGDLSSESTVSRIRTEHFPLTLESARPSHTSQYLCATQNQGLTGELFFGEGSRLTVL.

This chain connects TRBV27 to TRBJ2-2; 8 bases align to TRBD1. V lost 8 bases to trimming and J lost 4 bases; unmatched junction nucleotides: 6. CDR3 length equals 14 residues. Germline CDR1 MNHEY, CDR2 SMNVEV (reference sequence). In nucleotides, the CDR3 is TGTGCCAGCTCATCCGACAGGGGCACCGGGGAGCTGTTTTTT. Translated, it gives CASSSDRGTGELFF.

The gene calls are TRBV3-1 (or the pseudogene TRBV3-2) and TRBJ1-2, with D hard to call. The CDR3 runs to 14 residues. CDR1 is LGHDT and CDR2 is YNNKEL in the germline V gene (reference sequence). V lost 4 bases and J lost 5, with 14 bases in between. The CDR3, as DNA: TGTGCCAGCAGCCCCTTATCATATCCTTATGGCTACACCTTC. Its translation is CASSPLSYPYGYTF.

This clone was recorded only once. The rearrangement links TRBV30 to TRBJ1-1, with no clear D. This CDR3 spans 13 amino acids. With 0 bases removed from V and 5 bases from J, the gap between germline ends came to 10 bases. Germline CDR1 reads GTSNPN; CDR2 reads SVGIG (reference sequence). DNA of the CDR3: TGTGCCTGGAGTGTAACGACGGGGACTGAAGCTTTCTTT. Translated: CAWSVTTGTEAFF.

This clone appeared a single time. The chain has TRBV19 and TRBJ1-4; D remains unclear. V gave up 2 bases and J gave up 6 bases, with 7 bases separating them. The CDR3 covers 13 residues. Germline V lookup: CDR1 LNHDA, CDR2 SQIVND (reference sequence). The CDR3 region is CASSINGDEKLFF. In DNA, the CDR3 is TGTGCCAGTAGTATAAATGGCGATGAAAAACTGTTTTTT.

The sample holds one count of this clone. The chain employs TRBV2 and TRBJ2-3, with D possibly matching TRBD1 (6 bases). The CDR3 is 16 residues long. CDR1 and CDR2 from the germline V gene are SNHLY and FYNNEI. Trimming removed 4 bases from V and 2 bases from J, with 16 bases in between. The CDR3 protein is CASSAQGRNPTDTQYF. Here the CDR3 DNA reads TGTGCCAGCAGTGCACAGGGACGGAATCCCACAGATACGCAGTATTTT.

The CDR3 DNA is TGTGCCACCGGGAGAACGATTACAGATACGCAGTATTTT. It translates to CATGRTITDTQYF. The chain links TRBV6-5 to TRBJ2-3; D might be TRBD2 (6 bases). Trimming removed 10 bases from V and 3 bases from J, with 14 bases in between. Germline V gene data show CDR1 as MNHEY and CDR2 as SVGAGI. CDR3 length: 13 amino acids.

The CDR3 DNA follows: TGTGCCAGCAGCTTCAGACGGACAGGGCCGAATGAGCAGTTCTTC. It yields the protein CASSFRRTGPNEQFF. The genes are TRBV7-8 and TRBJ2-1, with 8 bases lining up with TRBD1. The CDR3 is made up of 15 amino acids. In germline, CDR1 is SGHVS, CDR2 FQNEAQ. J lost 7 bases, V lost 3 bases, and 8 bases had no gene match.

The chain couples TRBV5-4 to TRBJ1-6; 7 positions agree with TRBD1. The CDR3 loop spans 17 amino acids. Germline V gene lookup returns CDR1 SGHNT and CDR2 YYREEE (reference sequence). With 0 bases clipped from V and 6 bases from J, the junction kept 9 bases outside the gene matches. CDR3: CASSLELAGGRNSPLHF. The DNA for the CDR3 is TGTGCCAGCAGCTTGGAGCTGGCAGGGGGTCGTAATTCACCCCTCCACTTT.

The V and J genes are TRBV5-4 and TRBJ1-1, with TRBD1 identical over 7 bases. CDR3 length: 15 amino acids. The V gene's germline CDR1 is SGHNT and CDR2 YYREEE (reference sequence). V lost 4 bases and J lost 4; bases outside the gene matches: 10. This chain's CDR3 is CASSPQTGSGTEAFF. The CDR3 nucleotides are TGTGCCAGCAGCCCACAGACAGGGTCTGGCACTGAAGCTTTCTTT.

This clone was counted at least ten times. The chain couples TRBV6-5 to TRBJ2-7; a weak D match, TRBD2 (5 bases). The germline V and J ends were trimmed by 1 base and 7 bases, with 17 bases remaining between them. The CDR3 runs to 15 residues. Germline V gives CDR1 MNHEY, CDR2 SVGAGI. The CDR3 here is CASSYFREGVQEQYF. Written as DNA, the CDR3 is TGTGCCAGCAGTTACTTCCGCGAGGGAGTACAAGAGCAGTACTTC.

This chain joins TRBV7-9 and TRBJ2-2; TRBD2 matches at 8 bases. This CDR3 has 15 amino acids. CDR1 is SEHNR and CDR2 is FQNEAQ in the germline V gene (reference sequence). V lost 5 bases, J lost 5 bases, and 7 bases stayed unmatched. The CDR3, as DNA: TGTGCCAGCAGCGCGGAGGTAGCGGGAACCGGGGAGCTGTTTTTT. Translation gives CASSAEVAGTGELFF.